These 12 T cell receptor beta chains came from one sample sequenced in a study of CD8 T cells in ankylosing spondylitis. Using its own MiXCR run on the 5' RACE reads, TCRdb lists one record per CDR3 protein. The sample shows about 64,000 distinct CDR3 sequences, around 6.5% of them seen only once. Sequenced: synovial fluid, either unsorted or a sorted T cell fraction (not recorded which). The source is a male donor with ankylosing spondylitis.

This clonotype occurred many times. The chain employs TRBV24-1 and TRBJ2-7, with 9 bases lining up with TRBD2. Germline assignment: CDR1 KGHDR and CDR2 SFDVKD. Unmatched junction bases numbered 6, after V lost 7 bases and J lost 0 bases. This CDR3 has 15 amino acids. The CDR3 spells CATRATSGYSYEQYF. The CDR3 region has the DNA TGTGCCACCAGGGCCACTAGCGGGTACTCCTACGAGCAGTACTTC.

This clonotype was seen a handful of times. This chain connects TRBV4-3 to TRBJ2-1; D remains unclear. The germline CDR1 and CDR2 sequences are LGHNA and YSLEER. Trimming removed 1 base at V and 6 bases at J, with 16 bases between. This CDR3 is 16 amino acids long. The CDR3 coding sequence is TGCGCCAGCAGCCAAGGCTCGTTCTTAGGTGGCAATGAGCAGTTCTTC. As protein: CASSQGSFLGGNEQFF.

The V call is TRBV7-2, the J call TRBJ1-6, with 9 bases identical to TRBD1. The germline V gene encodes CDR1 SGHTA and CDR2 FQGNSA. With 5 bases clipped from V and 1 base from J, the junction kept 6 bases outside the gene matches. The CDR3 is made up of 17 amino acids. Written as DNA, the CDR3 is TGTGCCAGCAGCCTGGGACAGGGCTGGTCCTATAATTCACCCCTCCACTTT. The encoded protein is CASSLGQGWSYNSPLHF.

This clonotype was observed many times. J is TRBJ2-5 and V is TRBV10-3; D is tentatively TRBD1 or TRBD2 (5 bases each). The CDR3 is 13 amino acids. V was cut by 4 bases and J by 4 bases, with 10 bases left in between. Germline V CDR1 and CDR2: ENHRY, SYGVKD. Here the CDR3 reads CAISGDGAETQYF. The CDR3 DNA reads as TGTGCCATCAGTGGGGACGGAGCAGAGACCCAGTACTTC.

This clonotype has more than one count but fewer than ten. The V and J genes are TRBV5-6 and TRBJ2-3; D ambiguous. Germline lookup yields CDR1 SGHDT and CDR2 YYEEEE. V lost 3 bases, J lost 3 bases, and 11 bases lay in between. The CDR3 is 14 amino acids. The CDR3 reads CASSSPLTTDTQYF. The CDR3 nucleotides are TGTGCCAGCAGCTCCCCCTTGACGACAGATACGCAGTATTTT.

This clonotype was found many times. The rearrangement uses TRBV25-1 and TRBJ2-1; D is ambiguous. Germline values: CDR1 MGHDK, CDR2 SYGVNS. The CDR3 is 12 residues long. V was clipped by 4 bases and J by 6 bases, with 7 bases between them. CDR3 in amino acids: CASSAVSNEQFF. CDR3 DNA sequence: TGTGCCAGCAGTGCGGTAAGCAATGAGCAGTTCTTC.

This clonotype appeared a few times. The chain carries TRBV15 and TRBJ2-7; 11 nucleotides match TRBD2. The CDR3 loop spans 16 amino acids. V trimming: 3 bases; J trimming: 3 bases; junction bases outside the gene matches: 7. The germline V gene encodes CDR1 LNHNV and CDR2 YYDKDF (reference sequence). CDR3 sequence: CATSRVSGRENYEQYF. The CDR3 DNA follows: TGTGCCACCAGCAGGGTTAGCGGGAGGGAGAACTACGAGCAGTACTTC.

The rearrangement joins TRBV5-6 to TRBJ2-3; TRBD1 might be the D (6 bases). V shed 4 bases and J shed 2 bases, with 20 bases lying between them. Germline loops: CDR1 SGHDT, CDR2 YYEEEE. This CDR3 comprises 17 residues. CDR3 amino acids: CASSPTPNRAITDTQYF. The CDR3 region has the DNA TGTGCCAGCAGCCCCACCCCAAACAGGGCCATCACAGATACGCAGTATTTT. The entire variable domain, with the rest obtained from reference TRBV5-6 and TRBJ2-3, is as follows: DAGVTQSPTHLIKTRGQQVTLRCSPKSGHDTVSWYQQALGQGPQFIFQYYEEEERQRGNFPDRFSGHQFPNYSSELNVNALLLGDSALYLCASSPTPNRAITDTQYFGPGTRLTVL.

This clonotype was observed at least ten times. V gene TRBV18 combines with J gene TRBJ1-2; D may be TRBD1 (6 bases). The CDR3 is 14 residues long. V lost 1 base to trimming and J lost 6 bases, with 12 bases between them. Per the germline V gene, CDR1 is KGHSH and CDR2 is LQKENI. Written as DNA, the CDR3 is TGTGCCAGCTCACCACTGGATGGGGGCAATGGCTACACCTTC. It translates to CASSPLDGGNGYTF. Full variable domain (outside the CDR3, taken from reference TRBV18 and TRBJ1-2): NAGVMQNPRHLVRRRGQEARLRCSPMKGHSHVYWYRQLPEEGLKFMVYLQKENIIDESGMPKERFSAEFPKEGPSILRIQQVVRGDSAAYFCASSPLDGGNGYTFGSGTRLTVV.

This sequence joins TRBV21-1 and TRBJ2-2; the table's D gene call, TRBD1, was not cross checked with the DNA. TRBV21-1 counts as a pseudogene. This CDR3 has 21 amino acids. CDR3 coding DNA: TGTGCCAGCAGCAAGAGGGGCCCGCACAGGGTAGCGCCCGAGGAGGAGGGGGAGCTGTTTTTT. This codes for CASSKRGPHRVAPEEEGELFF.

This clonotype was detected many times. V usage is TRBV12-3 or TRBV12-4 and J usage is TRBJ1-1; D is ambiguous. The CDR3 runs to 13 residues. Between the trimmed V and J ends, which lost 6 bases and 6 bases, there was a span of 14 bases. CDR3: CASRRDPGAEAFF. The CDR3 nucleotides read TGTGCCAGCAGAAGAGATCCGGGAGCTGAAGCTTTCTTT.

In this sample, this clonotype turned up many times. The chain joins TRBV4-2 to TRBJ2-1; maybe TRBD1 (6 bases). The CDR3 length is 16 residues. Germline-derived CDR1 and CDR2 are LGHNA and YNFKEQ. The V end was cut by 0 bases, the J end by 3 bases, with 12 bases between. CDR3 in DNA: TGTGCCAGCAGCCAAGAGTACAGGGTAGTCTACAATGAGCAGTTCTTC. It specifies CASSQEYRVVYNEQFF.